Listed below are T cell receptor beta chains from one sample, sequenced in a study of blood T cell repertoires in COVID-19. Repertoires were generated with immunoSEQ multiplex PCR, while TCRdb's copy carries only in-frame clones and drops some. Of roughly 180,000 clones in the sample, over 70% are singletons; the top ten hold around 15%. The sample comprised peripheral blood. The receptor source for this set is a man between 60 and 75 years old with active or convalescent COVID-19. The CDR3 runs from the conserved cysteine through the conserved F or W. A D gene is named only where the DNA matches it firmly.

v_call	d_call	j_call	cdr3_aa
TRBV5-1	NA	TRBJ1-1	CASRFGGGDTEAFF
TRBV6-5	NA	TRBJ2-7	CASSYWGHGMGQYF
TRBV6-5	NA	TRBJ2-7	CASSPLWPEQYF
TRBV20-1	TRBD2	TRBJ2-2	CSASAAGGGRTGELFF
TRBV7-8	NA	TRBJ1-3	CASSPGGSGNTIYF
TRBV6-4	NA	TRBJ2-7	CASNTAAYEQYF
TRBV9	NA	TRBJ2-3	CASSGGLPVGDTQYF
TRBV27	NA	TRBJ1-2	CASSRESFYGYTF
TRBV4-1	NA	TRBJ1-2	CASSQDGGYGYTF
TRBV11-2	NA	TRBJ2-5	CASSPRLVGGTQYF
TRBV27	TRBD1	TRBJ2-7	CASRNRGRGQEQYF
TRBV14	NA	TRBJ2-2	CASSQLQAGSTGELFF
TRBV19	TRBD2	TRBJ2-3	CASSELAGTADTQYF
TRBV12-5	NA	TRBJ1-2	CASGPTTRGDYDGYTF
TRBV29-1	TRBD2	TRBJ2-7	CSVGGSQGRPYEQYF
TRBV19	NA	TRBJ2-1	CASSESARVGEQFF
TRBV5-1	NA	TRBJ2-2	CASSPKTGSAGELFF
TRBV30	NA	TRBJ1-5	CASQGLNQPQHF
TRBV19	NA	TRBJ1-2	CASSGARSYGYTF
TRBV5-4	NA	TRBJ2-7	CASSSGQTYEQYF
TRBV19	TRBD2	TRBJ2-1	CASSVGPSGNTLSSYNEQFF
TRBV27	TRBD1	TRBJ1-1	CASSLNRGYTEAFF
TRBV10-1	NA	TRBJ1-2	CASSEGQANYGYTF
TRBV2	NA	TRBJ2-7	CASKEGYEQYF
TRBV28	TRBD1	TRBJ1-5	CASSAPGTGIYNQPQHF
TRBV29-1	TRBD2	TRBJ2-1	CSVGGSGSGNEQFF
TRBV5-1	NA	TRBJ1-4	CASSLGQPNEKLFF
TRBV5-1	NA	TRBJ2-5	CASRYQETQYF
TRBV19	TRBD1	TRBJ2-5	CASSRTGQETQYF
TRBV18	NA	TRBJ1-1	CASAEGLLAETEEAFF
TRBV7-2	NA	TRBJ1-5	CASSLRGRNQPQHF
TRBV7-8	TRBD1	TRBJ2-6	CASTRDRFFFRAGANVLTF